The clone carrying this T cell receptor beta chain has a count of ten or more. Its matching antigen is unknown. The data belong to a study of identical twins. Overall study findings and caveats: Insertions were reduced in abundant cord blood beta clonotypes but not in memory repertoires. Within monozygotic twins, out-of-frame TCR alpha sharing was underestimated by the models.

Each CDR3 protein is one row after TCRdb ran MiXCR on the 5' RACE reads. The sample gives some 660,000 distinct CDR3 sequences, 8.5% to 9% of which show up once; approximately 0.94% is in the top ten. The CDR3 runs to 15 residues. V dropped 2 bases and J dropped 2; count of bases not matched to a gene: 6. Per germline, CDR1 SEHNR and CDR2 FQNEAQ (reference sequence). In addition, the sample was reused for a study of yellow fever vaccine responses in identical twins.

The gene calls are TRBV7-9 and TRBJ2-7; 7 bases fit TRBD2. The sequenced sample consisted of PBMCs. This TCR came from a woman younger than 30 in good health. The DNA of the CDR3 is TGTGCCAGCAGCTTACAGTCTAGCGGAACCTACGAGCAGTACTTC. Translating it yields CASSLQSSGTYEQYF.